The T cell receptor (beta chain) described here comes from a study of blood T cell repertoires in COVID-19. Study details: PBMCs, B-cell-depleted T cells, or T cells were the source of the cDNA or gDNA that made up the material.

In the original workflow: Quantification of nucleated cells was approximated via reference gene primer amplification. Measured with immunoSEQ multiplex PCR; TCRdb has only the in-frame clones, and not every one. D and trimming were read from the DNA, whereas the V and J calls and clone size are those reported in that table. Of 250,000 or so clones in the sample, around 89% were seen once. The recovered donors of Cohort 3 showed two negative PCRs, clearance, or symptom resolution. The CDR3 is made up of 14 amino acids. Germline CDR1 is MDHEN and CDR2 is SYDVKM. The ends lost 6 bases at V and 7 bases at J; junction bases unmatched: 5.

The chain couples TRBV28 to TRBJ1-4; 10 nucleotides match TRBD1. The source of this sequence is a man aged 35-49 years who had recovered from COVID-19. Sequenced input: PBMCs or T cells enriched from blood (not recorded which). The CDR3 here is CASRTGGMFEKLFF. The CDR3 DNA sequence: TGTGCCAGCAGGACAGGGGGCATGTTTGAAAAACTGTTTTTT. The variable domain in full, completed from reference TRBV28 and TRBJ1-4, reads DVKVTQSSRYLVKRTGEKVFLECVQDMDHENMFWYRQDPGLGLRLIYFSYDVKMKEKGDIPEGYSVSREKKERFSLILESASTNQTSMYLCASRTGGMFEKLFFGSGTQLSVL.